This T cell receptor (beta chain) came from a study of blood T cell repertoires in COVID-19. Background on the study: Sources were T cells, B-cell-depleted T cells, or PBMCs; the material itself was cDNA or gDNA.

Germline CDR1 is LNHDA and CDR2 is SQIVND (reference sequence). V lost 7 bases and J lost 3, with 13 bases in between. The CDR3 sequence is 14 residues long. TCRdb's copy holds only in-frame clones and misses some; the assay was immunoSEQ multiplex PCR. The sample contains approximately 260,000 clones, about 90% of which appear only once. Seattle patient enrollment occurred during active infection, with longitudinal follow-up thereafter. This clonotype originated in a woman in her sixties with COVID-19, enrolled during active disease. V usage is TRBV19 and J usage is TRBJ1-3; D is unclear. Sequenced material: peripheral blood. The DNA for the CDR3 is TGTGCCAGTAAGATTTTCGAGGGTGGAAACACCATATATTTT. Its protein is CASKIFEGGNTIYF.